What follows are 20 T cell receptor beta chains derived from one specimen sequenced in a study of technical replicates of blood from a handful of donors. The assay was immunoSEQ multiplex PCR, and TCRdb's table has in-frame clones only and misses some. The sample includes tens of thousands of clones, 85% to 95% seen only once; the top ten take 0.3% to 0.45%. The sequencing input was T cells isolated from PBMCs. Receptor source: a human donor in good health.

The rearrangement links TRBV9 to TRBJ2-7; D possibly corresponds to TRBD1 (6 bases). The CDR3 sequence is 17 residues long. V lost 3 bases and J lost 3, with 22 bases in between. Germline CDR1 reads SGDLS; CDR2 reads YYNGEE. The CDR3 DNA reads TGTGCCAGCAGCGGGGGGCCAGTGAGGGGCGTAGGCTACGAGCAGTACTTC. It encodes CASSGGPVRGVGYEQYF.

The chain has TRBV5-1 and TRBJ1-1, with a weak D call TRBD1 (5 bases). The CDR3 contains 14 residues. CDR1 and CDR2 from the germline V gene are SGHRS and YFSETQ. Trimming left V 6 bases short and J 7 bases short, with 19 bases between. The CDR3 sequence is CASNPTGSMSEAFF. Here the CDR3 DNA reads TGCGCCAGCAACCCCACAGGCTCAATGAGTGAAGCTTTCTTT.

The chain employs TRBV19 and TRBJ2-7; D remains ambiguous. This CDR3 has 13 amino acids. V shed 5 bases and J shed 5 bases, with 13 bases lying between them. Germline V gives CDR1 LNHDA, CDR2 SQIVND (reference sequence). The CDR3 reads CASSLGPGHEQYF. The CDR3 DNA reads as TGTGCCAGTAGTTTAGGCCCTGGCCACGAGCAGTACTTC.

This CDR3 is CASSKTGYGTEAFF. CDR3 DNA: TGTGCCAGCAGTAAGACAGGGTACGGCACTGAAGCTTTCTTT. V is TRBV6-1 and J is TRBJ1-1; TRBD1 aligns across 7 bases. The CDR3 contains 14 residues. Germline V gives CDR1 MNHNS, CDR2 SASEGT. J gave up 4 bases and V 5 bases, and 7 bases lay outside the gene matches.

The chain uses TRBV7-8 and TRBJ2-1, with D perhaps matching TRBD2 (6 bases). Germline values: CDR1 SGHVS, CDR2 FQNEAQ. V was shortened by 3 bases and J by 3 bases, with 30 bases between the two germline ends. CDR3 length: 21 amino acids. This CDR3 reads CASSFGFGLALGVDRYNEQFF. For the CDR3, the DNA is TGTGCCAGCAGCTTCGGGTTTGGGCTAGCGCTGGGGGTTGACCGCTACAATGAGCAGTTCTTC.

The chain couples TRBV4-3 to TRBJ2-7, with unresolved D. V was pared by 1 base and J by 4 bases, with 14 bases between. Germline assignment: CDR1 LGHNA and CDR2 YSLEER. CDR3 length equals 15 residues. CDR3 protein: CASSQALSTTYEQYF. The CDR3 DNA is TGCGCCAGCAGCCAAGCTTTGTCAACTACTTACGAGCAGTACTTC.

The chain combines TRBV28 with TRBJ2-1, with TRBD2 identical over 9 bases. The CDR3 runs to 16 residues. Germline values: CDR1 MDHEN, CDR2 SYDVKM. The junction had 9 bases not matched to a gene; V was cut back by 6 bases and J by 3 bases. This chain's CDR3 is CASSQTAGGNYNEQFF. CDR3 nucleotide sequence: TGTGCCAGCAGCCAAACAGCGGGAGGTAACTACAATGAGCAGTTCTTC.

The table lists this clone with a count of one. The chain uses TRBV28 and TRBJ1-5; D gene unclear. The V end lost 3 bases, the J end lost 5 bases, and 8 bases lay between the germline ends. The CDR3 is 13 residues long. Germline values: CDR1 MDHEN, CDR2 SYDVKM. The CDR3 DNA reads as TGTGCCAGCAGTTTTGGGCGGGATCAGCCCCAGCATTTT. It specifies CASSFGRDQPQHF.

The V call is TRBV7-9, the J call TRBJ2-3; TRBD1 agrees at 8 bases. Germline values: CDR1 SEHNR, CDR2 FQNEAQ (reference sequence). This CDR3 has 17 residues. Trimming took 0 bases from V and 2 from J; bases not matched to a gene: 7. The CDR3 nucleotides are TGTGCCAGCAGCTTAGCGTGGGGACAGGTTGACACAGATACGCAGTATTTT. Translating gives CASSLAWGQVDTDTQYF. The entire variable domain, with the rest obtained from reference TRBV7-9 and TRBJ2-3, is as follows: DTGVSQNPRHKITKRGQNVTFRCDPISEHNRLYWYRQTLGQGPEFLTYFQNEAQLEKSRLLSDRFSAERPKGSFSTLEIQRTEQGDSAMYLCASSLAWGQVDTDTQYFGPGTRLTVL.

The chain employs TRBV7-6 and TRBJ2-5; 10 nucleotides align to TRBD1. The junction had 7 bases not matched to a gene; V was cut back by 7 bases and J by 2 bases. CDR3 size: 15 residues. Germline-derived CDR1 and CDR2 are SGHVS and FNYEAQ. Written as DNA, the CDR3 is TGTGCCAGCATACCGGGACAGGGGCCGCAAGAGACCCAGTACTTC. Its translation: CASIPGQGPQETQYF.

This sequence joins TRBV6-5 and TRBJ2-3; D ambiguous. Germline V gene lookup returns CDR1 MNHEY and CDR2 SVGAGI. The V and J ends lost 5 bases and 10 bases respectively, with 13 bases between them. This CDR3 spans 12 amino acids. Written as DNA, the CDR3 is TGTGCCAGCAGTCCAGGCGTCTTCGCGCAGTATTTT. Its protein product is CASSPGVFAQYF.

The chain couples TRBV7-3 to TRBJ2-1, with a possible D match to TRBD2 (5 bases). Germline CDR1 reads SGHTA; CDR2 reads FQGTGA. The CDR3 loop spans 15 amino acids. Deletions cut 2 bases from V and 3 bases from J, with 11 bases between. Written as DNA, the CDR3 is TGTGCCAGCAGCTTAGGCGGAGGACTCTACAATGAGCAGTTCTTC. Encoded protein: CASSLGGGLYNEQFF.

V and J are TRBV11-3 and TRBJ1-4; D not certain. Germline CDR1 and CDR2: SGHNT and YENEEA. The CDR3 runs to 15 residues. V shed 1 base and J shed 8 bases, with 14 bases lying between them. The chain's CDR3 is CASSLGPGIGEKLFF. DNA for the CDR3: TGTGCCAGCAGCTTAGGCCCGGGAATAGGGGAAAAACTGTTTTTT.

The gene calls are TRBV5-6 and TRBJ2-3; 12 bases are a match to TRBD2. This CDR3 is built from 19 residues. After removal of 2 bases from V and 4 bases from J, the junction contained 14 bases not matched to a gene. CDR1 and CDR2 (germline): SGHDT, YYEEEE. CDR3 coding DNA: TGTGCCAGCAGCTTTTACCTAGCGGGAGGGCCCCCGCACGCAGATACGCAGTATTTT. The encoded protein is CASSFYLAGGPPHADTQYF.

The CDR3, as DNA: TGTGCCAGCAGTTTATCTACCGGGACAGGGGTATACGAGCAGTACTTC. As protein: CASSLSTGTGVYEQYF. The chain couples TRBV27 to TRBJ2-7, with 10 positions matching TRBD1. V dropped 0 bases and J dropped 4; count of bases not matched to a gene: 6. Germline loops: CDR1 MNHEY, CDR2 SMNVEV (reference sequence). The CDR3 contains 16 residues.

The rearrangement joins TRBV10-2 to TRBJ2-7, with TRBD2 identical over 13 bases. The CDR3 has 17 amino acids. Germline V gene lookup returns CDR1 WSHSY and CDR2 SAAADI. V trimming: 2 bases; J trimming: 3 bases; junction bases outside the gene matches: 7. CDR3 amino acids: CASSEGLAGEAGYEQYF. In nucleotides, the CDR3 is TGCGCCAGCAGTGAGGGACTAGCGGGAGAGGCCGGCTACGAGCAGTACTTC.

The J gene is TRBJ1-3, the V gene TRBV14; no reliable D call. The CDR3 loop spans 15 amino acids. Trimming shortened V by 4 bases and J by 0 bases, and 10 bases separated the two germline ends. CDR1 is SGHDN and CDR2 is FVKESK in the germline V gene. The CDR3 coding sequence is TGTGCCAGCAGCCCTTACGGGAGCTCTGGAAACACCATATATTTT. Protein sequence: CASSPYGSSGNTIYF.

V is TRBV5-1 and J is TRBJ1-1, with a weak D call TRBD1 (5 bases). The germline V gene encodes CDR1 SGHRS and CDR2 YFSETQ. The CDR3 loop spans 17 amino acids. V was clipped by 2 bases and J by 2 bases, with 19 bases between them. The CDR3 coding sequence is TGCGCCAGCAGCTTCATAGAGTGGGGGGGTGCTAACACTGAAGCTTTCTTT. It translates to CASSFIEWGGANTEAFF.

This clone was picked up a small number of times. The CDR3 nucleotides read TGTGCCAGCAGCCCGCCCACTTACAGGGGAAAACTGTTTTTT. Translated, it gives CASSPPTYRGKLFF. The chain couples TRBV28 to TRBJ1-4, with TRBD1 matching over 7 bases. From germline, CDR1 is MDHEN and CDR2 SYDVKM. Losses at the gene ends were 6 bases for V and 10 bases for J; bases not matched to a gene: 11. The CDR3 loop spans 14 amino acids. The full variable domain, with the rest looked up from reference TRBV28 and TRBJ1-4, is DVKVTQSSRYLVKRTGEKVFLECVQDMDHENMFWYRQDPGLGLRLIYFSYDVKMKEKGDIPEGYSVSREKKERFSLILESASTNQTSMYLCASSPPTYRGKLFFGSGTQLSVL.

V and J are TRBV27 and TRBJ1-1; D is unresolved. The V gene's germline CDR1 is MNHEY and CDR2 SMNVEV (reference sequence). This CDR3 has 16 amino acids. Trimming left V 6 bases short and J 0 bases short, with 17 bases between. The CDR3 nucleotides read TGTGCCAGCAGCCACTGGGAGACGGGAATGAACACTGAAGCTTTCTTT. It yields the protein CASSHWETGMNTEAFF.